This T cell receptor beta chain was captured by sequencing in a study of blood T cell repertoires in COVID-19 (TCRdb year 2020). At the level of the whole study: Samples covering the acute and convalescent phases of COVID-19 were provided by collaborators in the United States, Italy and Spain. The prospective study material was composed of cDNA or gDNA derived from T cells, B-cell-depleted T cells, or PBMCs. Subjects who had been exposed to COVID-19, were actively infected with it, or had recovered from it provided the deeply sampled blood TCRbeta repertoires that made up the dataset. A freely available public database, intended as a resource for researchers studying the immune response to SARS-CoV-2, is where the repertoires were released. The samples were drawn from the first 160 participants of the ongoing ImmuneRACE study and from roughly 1,300 subjects provided by 6 global collaborators. Sample metadata almost always included a de-identified subject ID, COVID-19 status, age in years and sex. HLA class I and class II types, where available, came from metadata supplied by the sample provider rather than from assay-based typing. Paper-wide results and their limitations: Clinical and demographic metadata were provided uncurated, with the amount varying by source and participant.

Each collaborating institution followed its own protocols to collect whole blood in K2EDTA tubes. For TCRbeta analysis, collaborator samples were shipped as frozen whole blood, as isolated PBMCs, or as DNA extracted from either sample type. About this clone itself: No antigen is known for it. It has no much larger one-base neighbor in the sample; base qualities were not kept.

The germline V gene supplies CDR1 SGDLS and CDR2 YYNGEE. The CDR3 goes from the cysteine to the phenylalanine over 15 residues. The CDR3 DNA has 45 bases and is translated from base 1. V is cut back by 0 bases and J by 10 bases, with 5 bases in the junction unmatched. The immunoSEQ Assay, a bias-controlled multiplex PCR, was used to amplify TCRbeta CDR3 regions from genomic DNA. Under the source paper's analysis protocol: The number of nucleated cells in each sample was estimated from the amplification of reference gene primers within the assay. Sequence reads were collapsed and filtered to measure the absolute abundance of every unique TCRbeta CDR3 rearrangement. For each sample, productive Simpson clonality was calculated by taking the square root of Simpson's diversity index across productive rearrangements. TCRdb provides this immuneACCESS table in a form limited to in-frame rearrangements. Some clones are lacking; in checked studies, under half of them reflect an unresolved V gene, and why the rest are absent is not known. The D gene and trimming were derived from the DNA, and the V and J assignments and clone size from that table. The sample yields fewer than 200,000 clones; 83% were counted once. The ten largest make up 1.5% of the sample.

In this chain, TRBV9 is recombined with TRBJ1-6; TRBD1 agrees with 9 junctional bases. Source material: peripheral blood. The sequence was collected from a human donor in a cohort sampled during active COVID-19. This receptor carries the CDR3 CASSVGGDRVSPLHF. At the DNA level, the sequence is TGTGCCAGCAGCGTAGGAGGGGACAGGGTCTCACCCCTCCACTTT.